This TCR beta chain was captured by sequencing in a study of identical twins. This clonotype was picked up a small number of times. Its antigen is not known. TCRdb passed the 5' RACE reads through MiXCR, listing each CDR3 protein once. This table holds around 230,000 distinct CDR3 sequences, 6% to 7% found once. Germline loops: CDR1 SGHVS, CDR2 FQNEAQ. V gave up 2 bases and J gave up 3 bases; unmatched junction bases: 4. The CDR3 is 15 residues long. Findings of the study overall: Out-of-frame alpha sequences shared by twins showed excess low generation probability.

These sequences were also reported in another study, on T cells expressing NK-cell markers. That source reports: The study drew TCR beta repertoires from sorted CD3+CD56+NKG2C+, CD3+CD56+NKG2C- and CD3+CD56-NKG2C+ T cells. About 1.0-7.0% of CD8+ T cells in several donors belonged to dominant NKG2C+ clonotypes.

The chain joins TRBV7-8 to TRBJ2-5; 9 nucleotides line up with TRBD1. The clonotype was recovered from a woman aged 18-29 years in good health. The sample comprised CD8+ T cells sorted from blood. The CDR3 DNA sequence: TGTGCCAGCAGCTTATCAACAGGGGGCGAAGAGACCCAGTACTTC. The encoded protein is CASSLSTGGEETQYF.